One and the same sample provided the 4 T cell receptor beta chains below, sequenced in a study of blood T cell repertoires in COVID-19. Measured with immunoSEQ multiplex PCR; TCRdb has only the in-frame clones, and not every one. The repertoire holds about 180,000 clones, with roughly 81% as singletons. The specimen was peripheral blood. The receptors were sampled from a woman older than 75 with COVID-19, enrolled during active disease.

This chain links TRBV7-9 with TRBJ2-1, with no clear D. Germline lookup yields CDR1 SEHNR and CDR2 FQNEAQ (reference sequence). V lost 5 bases and J 2 bases, leaving 4 bases between the germline ends. The CDR3 totals 12 residues. The CDR3 loop reads CASSRAYNEQFF. In DNA, the CDR3 is TGTGCCAGCAGCCGGGCCTACAATGAGCAGTTCTTC.

This sequence joins TRBV18 and TRBJ2-2, with 7 positions matching TRBD1. J gave up 0 bases and V 3 bases, and 1 base lay outside the gene matches. Germline V gives CDR1 KGHSH, CDR2 LQKENI. CDR3 length: 15 amino acids. The CDR3 reads CASSPQGANTGELFF. The CDR3 region has the DNA TGTGCCAGCTCACCCCAGGGGGCGAACACCGGGGAGCTGTTTTTT.

The chain is built from TRBV18 and TRBJ2-7; a weak D match, TRBD2 (6 bases). Trimming left V 3 bases short and J 3 bases short, with 9 bases between. The germline V gene has CDR1 KGHSH and CDR2 LQKENI. This CDR3 region has 13 residues. DNA for the CDR3: TGTGCCAGCTCACCCGCGGAGGGCTACGAGCAGTACTTC. Encoded protein: CASSPAEGYEQYF. Complete variable domain (other parts from reference TRBV18 and TRBJ2-7): NAGVMQNPRHLVRRRGQEARLRCSPMKGHSHVYWYRQLPEEGLKFMVYLQKENIIDESGMPKERFSAEFPKEGPSILRIQQVVRGDSAAYFCASSPAEGYEQYFGPGTRLTVT.

The V gene is TRBV2, the J gene TRBJ1-6; D is possibly TRBD1 (5 bases). Germline CDR1 is SNHLY and CDR2 is FYNNEI. The CDR3 is 16 amino acids. V was pared by 1 base and J by 10 bases, with 17 bases between. This CDR3 is CASSEDGNGGYSPLHF. DNA for the CDR3: TGTGCCAGCAGTGAAGATGGAAACGGGGGGTACTCACCCCTCCACTTT.